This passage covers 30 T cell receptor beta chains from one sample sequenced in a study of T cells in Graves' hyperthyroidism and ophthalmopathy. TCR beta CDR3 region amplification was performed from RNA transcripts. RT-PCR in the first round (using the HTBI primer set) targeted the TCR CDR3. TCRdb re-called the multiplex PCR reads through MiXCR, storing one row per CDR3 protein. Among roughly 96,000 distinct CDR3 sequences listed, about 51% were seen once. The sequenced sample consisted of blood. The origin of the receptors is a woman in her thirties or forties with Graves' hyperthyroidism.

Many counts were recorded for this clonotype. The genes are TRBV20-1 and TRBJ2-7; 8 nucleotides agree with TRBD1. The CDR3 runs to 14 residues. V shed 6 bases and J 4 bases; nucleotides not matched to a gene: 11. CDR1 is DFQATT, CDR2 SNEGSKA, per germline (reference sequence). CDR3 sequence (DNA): TGCAGTGCGAACCGGGACAGGAACTTATACGAGCAGTACTTC. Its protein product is CSANRDRNLYEQYF.

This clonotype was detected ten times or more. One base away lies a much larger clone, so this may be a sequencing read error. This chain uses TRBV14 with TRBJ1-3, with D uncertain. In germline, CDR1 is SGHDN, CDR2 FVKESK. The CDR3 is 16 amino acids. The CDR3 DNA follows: TGTGCCAGCAGCCATCGGGCCCACCTCTCTGTAAACACCATATATTTT. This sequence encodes CASSHRAHLSVNTIYF.

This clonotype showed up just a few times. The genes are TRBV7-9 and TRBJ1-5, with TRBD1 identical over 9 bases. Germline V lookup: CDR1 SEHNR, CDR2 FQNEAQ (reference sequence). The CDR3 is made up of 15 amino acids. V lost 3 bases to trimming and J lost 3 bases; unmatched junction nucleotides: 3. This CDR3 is CASSLGTGNNQPQHF. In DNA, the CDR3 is TGTGCCAGCAGCTTGGGGACAGGGAACAATCAGCCCCAGCATTTT.

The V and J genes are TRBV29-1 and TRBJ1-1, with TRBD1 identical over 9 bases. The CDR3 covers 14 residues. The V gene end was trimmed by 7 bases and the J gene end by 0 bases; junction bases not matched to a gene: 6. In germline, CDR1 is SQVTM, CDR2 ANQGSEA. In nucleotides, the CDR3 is TGCAGCGCTGCGGGACAGGGACTGAACACTGAAGCTTTCTTT. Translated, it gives CSAAGQGLNTEAFF.

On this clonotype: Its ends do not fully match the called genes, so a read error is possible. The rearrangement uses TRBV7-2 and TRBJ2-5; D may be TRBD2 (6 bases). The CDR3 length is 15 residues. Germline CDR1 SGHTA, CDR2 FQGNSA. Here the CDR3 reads CASSYGGVGLETRYF. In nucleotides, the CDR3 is TGTGCCAGCAGTTACGGAGGGGTGGGGCTGGAGACCCGGTACTTC.

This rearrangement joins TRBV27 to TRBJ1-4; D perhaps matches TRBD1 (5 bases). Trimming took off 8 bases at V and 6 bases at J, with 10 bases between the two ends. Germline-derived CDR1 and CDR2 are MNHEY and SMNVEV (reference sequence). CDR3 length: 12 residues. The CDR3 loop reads CASGHVDEKLFF. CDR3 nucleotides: TGTGCCAGCGGACACGTCGATGAAAAACTGTTTTTT.

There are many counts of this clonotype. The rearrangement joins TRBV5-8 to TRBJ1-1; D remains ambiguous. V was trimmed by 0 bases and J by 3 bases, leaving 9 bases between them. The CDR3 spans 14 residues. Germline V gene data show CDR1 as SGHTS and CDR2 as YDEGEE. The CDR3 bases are TGTGCCAGCAGCTTGGACACGGGTTACACTGAAGCTTTCTTT. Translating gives CASSLDTGYTEAFF. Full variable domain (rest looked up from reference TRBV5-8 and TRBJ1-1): EAGVTQSPTHLIKTRGQQATLRCSPISGHTSVYWYQQALGLGLQFLLWYDEGEERNRGNFPPRFSGRQFPNYSSELNVNALELEDSALYLCASSLDTGYTEAFFGQGTRLTVV.

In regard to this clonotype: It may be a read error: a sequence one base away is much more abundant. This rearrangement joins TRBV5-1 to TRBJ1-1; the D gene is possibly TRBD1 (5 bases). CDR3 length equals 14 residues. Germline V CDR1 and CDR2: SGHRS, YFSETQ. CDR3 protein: CANSLVVGGTEAFF. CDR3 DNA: TGCGCCAACAGCTTGGTGGTGGGGGGGACTGAAGCTTTCTTT. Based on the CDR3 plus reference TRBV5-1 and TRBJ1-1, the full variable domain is KAGVTQTPRYLIKTRGQQVTLSCSPISGHRSVSWYQQTPGQGLQFLFEYFSETQRNKGNFPGRFSGRQFSNSRSEMNVSTLELGDSALYLCANSLVVGGTEAFFGQGTRLTVV.

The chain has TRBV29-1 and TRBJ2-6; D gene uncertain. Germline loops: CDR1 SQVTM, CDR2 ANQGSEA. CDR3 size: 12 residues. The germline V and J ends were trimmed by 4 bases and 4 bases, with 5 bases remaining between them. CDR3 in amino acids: CSVGAGANVLTF. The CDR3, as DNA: TGCAGCGTTGGGGCGGGGGCCAACGTCCTGACTTTC. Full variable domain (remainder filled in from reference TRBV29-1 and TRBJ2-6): SAVISQKPSRDICQRGTSLTIQCQVDSQVTMMFWYRQQPGQSLTLIATANQGSEATYESGFVIDKFPISRPNLTFSTLTVSNMSPEDSSIYLCSVGAGANVLTFGAGSRLTVL.

CDR3 coding DNA: TGTGCCACCAGTCCGGGCGGGGCGGGGGAGACCCAGTACTTC. This encodes CATSPGGAGETQYF. The chain links TRBV15 to TRBJ2-5, with D perhaps TRBD2 (6 bases). The CDR3 extends over 14 amino acids. Trimming cost V 6 bases and J 5 bases, with 16 bases left between them. The germline CDR1 and CDR2 sequences are LNHNV and YYDKDF (reference sequence).

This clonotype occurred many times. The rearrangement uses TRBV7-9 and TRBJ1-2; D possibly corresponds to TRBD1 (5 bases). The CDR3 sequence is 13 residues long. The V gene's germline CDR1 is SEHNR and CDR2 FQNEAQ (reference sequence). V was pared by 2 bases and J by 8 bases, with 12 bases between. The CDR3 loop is CASSLRGLVGYTF. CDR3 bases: TGTGCCAGCAGCTTAAGGGGATTGGTCGGCTACACCTTC.

As DNA, the CDR3 is TGTGCCAGCTATAGAAAGGGGCAGGGTGATTACGAGCAGTACTTC. It is translated as CASYRKGQGDYEQYF. The chain joins TRBV7-9 to TRBJ2-7; D may be TRBD1 (5 bases). Trimming left V 8 bases short and J 4 bases short, with 21 bases between. Looked up from germline, CDR1 is SEHNR and CDR2 is FQNEAQ (reference sequence). There are 15 residues in the CDR3.

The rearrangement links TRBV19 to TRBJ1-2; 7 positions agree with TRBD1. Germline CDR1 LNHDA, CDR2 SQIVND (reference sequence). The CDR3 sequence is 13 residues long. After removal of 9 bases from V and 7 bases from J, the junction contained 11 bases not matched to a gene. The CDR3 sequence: CASSLGDRRGYTF. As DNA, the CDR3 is TGTGCCAGCAGCTTAGGGGACAGACGTGGCTACACCTTC.

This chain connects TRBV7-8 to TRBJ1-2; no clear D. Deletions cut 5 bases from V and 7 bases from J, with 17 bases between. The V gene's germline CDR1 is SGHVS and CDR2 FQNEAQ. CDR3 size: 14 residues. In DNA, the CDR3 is TGTGCCAGCAGCCGAAGGTTGGGTCGAGGTGGCTACACCTTC. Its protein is CASSRRLGRGGYTF.

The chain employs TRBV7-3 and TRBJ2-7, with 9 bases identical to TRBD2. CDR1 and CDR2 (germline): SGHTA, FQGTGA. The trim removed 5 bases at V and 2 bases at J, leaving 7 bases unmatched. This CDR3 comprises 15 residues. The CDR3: CASSLGLAPPYEQYF. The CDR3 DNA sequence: TGTGCCAGCAGCCTGGGACTAGCACCTCCCTACGAGCAGTACTTC.

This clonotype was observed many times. CDR3 in amino acids: CASSLDSGRTYEQYF. CDR3 coding DNA: TGTGCCAGCAGCTTAGACTCGGGACGGACCTACGAGCAGTACTTC. V gene TRBV7-2 combines with J gene TRBJ2-7, with D perhaps TRBD1 or TRBD2 (5 bases each). This CDR3 spans 15 amino acids. Germline loops: CDR1 SGHTA, CDR2 FQGNSA. Trimming cost V 1 base and J 2 bases, with 12 bases left between them.

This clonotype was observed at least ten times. In nucleotides, the CDR3 is TGTGCCAGCAGTGGCTGGACTAGCGGCACAGATACGCAGTATTTT. This sequence encodes CASSGWTSGTDTQYF. The chain uses TRBV6-1 and TRBJ2-3, with 9 positions matching TRBD2. The CDR3 covers 15 residues. V gave up 4 bases and J gave up 1 base; unmatched junction bases: 3. Germline CDR1 reads MNHNS; CDR2 reads SASEGT.

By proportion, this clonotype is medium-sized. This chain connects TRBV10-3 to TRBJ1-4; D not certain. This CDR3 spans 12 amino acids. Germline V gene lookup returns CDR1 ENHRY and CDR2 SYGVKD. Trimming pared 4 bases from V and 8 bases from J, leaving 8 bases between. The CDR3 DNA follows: TGTGCCATCAGTGCATTCAACGAAAAACTGTTTTTT. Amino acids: CAISAFNEKLFF.

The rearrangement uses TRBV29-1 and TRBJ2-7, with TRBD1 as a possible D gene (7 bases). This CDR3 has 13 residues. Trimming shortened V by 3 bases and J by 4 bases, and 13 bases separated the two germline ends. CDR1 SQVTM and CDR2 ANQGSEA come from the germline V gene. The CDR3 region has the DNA TGCAGCGTTGAGGAGGGGGCGTTGTACGAGCAGTACTTC. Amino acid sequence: CSVEEGALYEQYF.

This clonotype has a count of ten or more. The CDR3 sequence is CASWRGTEAFF. The CDR3 DNA follows: TGTGCCAGCTGGAGGGGCACTGAAGCTTTCTTT. The rearrangement links TRBV6-5 to TRBJ1-1, with D possibly matching TRBD1 (5 bases). This CDR3 region has 11 residues. The V gene's germline CDR1 is MNHEY and CDR2 SVGAGI. V lost 8 bases, J lost 4 bases, and 8 bases lay in between.

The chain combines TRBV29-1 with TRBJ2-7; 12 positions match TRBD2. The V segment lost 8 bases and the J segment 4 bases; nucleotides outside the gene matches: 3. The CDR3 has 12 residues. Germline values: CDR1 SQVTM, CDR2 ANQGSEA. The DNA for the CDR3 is TGCAGCCCTAGCGGGAGGGATTACGAGCAGTACTTC. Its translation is CSPSGRDYEQYF.

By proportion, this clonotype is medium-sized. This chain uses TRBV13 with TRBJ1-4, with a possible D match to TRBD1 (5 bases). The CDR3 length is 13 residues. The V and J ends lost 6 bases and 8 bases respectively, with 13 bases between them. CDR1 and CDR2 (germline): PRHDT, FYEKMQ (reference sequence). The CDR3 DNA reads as TGTGCCAGCAGGCTCACAGGCGCCGAAAAACTGTTTTTT. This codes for CASRLTGAEKLFF. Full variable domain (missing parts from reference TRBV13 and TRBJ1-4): AAGVIQSPRHLIKEKRETATLKCYPIPRHDTVYWYQQGPGQDPQFLISFYEKMQSDKGSIPDRFSAQQFSDYHSELNMSSLELGDSALYFCASRLTGAEKLFFGSGTQLSVL.

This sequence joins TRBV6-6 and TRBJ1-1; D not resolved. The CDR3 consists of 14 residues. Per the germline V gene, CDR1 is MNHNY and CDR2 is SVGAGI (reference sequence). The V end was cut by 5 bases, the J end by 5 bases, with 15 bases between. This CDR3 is CASSGSHSRTEAFF. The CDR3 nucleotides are TGTGCCAGCAGTGGATCCCATAGCAGGACTGAAGCTTTCTTT.

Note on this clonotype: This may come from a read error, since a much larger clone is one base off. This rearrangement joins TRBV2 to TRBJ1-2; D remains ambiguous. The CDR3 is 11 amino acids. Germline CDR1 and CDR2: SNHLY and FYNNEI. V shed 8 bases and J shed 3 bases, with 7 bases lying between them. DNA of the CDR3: TGTGCCAGCGGGCAGCACTATGGCTACACCTTC. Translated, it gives CASGQHYGYTF. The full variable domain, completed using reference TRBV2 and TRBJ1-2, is EPEVTQTPSHQVTQMGQEVILRCVPISNHLYFYWYRQILGQKVEFLVSFYNNEISEKSEIFDDQFSVERPDGSNFTLKIRSTKLEDSAMYFCASGQHYGYTFGSGTRLTVV.

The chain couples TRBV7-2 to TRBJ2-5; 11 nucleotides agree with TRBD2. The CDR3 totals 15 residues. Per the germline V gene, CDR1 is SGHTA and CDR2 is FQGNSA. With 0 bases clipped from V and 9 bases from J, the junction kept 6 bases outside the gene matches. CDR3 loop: CASSLASGGGEAQYF. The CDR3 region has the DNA TGTGCCAGCAGCTTAGCTAGCGGGGGGGGGGAGGCCCAGTACTTC. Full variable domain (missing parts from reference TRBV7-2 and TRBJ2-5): GAGVSQSPSNKVTEKGKDVELRCDPISGHTALYWYRQSLGQGLEFLIYFQGNSAPDKSGLPSDRFSAERTGGSVSTLTIQRTQQEDSAVYLCASSLASGGGEAQYFGPGTRLLVL.

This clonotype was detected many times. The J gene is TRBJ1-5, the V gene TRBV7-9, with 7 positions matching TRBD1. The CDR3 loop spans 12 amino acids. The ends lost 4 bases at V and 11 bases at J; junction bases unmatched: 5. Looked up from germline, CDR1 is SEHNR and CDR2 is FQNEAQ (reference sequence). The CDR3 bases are TGTGCCAGCAGCTGGACGACAGGGACCCAGCATTTT. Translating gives CASSWTTGTQHF.

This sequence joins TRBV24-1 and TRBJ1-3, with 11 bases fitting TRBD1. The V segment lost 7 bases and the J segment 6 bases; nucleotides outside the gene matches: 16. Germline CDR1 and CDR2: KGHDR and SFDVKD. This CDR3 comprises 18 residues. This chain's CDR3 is CATSGIGQGATGLNTIYF. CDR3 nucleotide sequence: TGTGCCACCAGCGGCATCGGACAGGGGGCGACTGGCTTAAACACCATATATTTT.

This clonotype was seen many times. CDR3 sequence: CASSYRDSPLHF. The CDR3 DNA reads as TGTGCCAGCAGCTACAGGGACTCACCCCTCCACTTT. The chain links TRBV2 to TRBJ1-6; D perhaps matches TRBD1 (6 bases). Trimming took 6 bases from V and 10 from J, leaving 10 bases between them. Germline CDR1 and CDR2: SNHLY and FYNNEI. This CDR3 is 12 amino acids long.

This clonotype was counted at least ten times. The CDR3 is CASSSLSQPQHF. CDR3 bases: TGTGCCAGCAGTTCTCTTAGTCAGCCCCAGCATTTT. The rearrangement joins TRBV12-3 or TRBV12-4 to TRBJ1-5; no clear D. The V end was cut by 4 bases, the J end by 6 bases, with 7 bases between. This CDR3 has 12 amino acids.

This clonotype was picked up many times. CDR3 nucleotides: TGCAGTGCTTTAGCCAGAGAGTGGGAGACCCAGTACTTC. It specifies CSALAREWETQYF. This chain uses TRBV20-1 with TRBJ2-5, with unresolved D. In germline, CDR1 is DFQATT, CDR2 SNEGSKA (reference sequence). Trimming shortened V by 5 bases and J by 5 bases, and 15 bases separated the two germline ends. The CDR3 consists of 13 residues.